This is a list of T cell receptor beta chains from one sample in a study of blood T cell repertoires in COVID-19. Libraries were prepared by immunoSEQ multiplex PCR; TCRdb keeps only in-frame clonotypes and omits some of them. The sample consists of approximately 180,000 clones, about 84% of them appearing once. The specimen was peripheral blood. These receptors originate from an older person with COVID-19, enrolled during active disease. The CDR3 runs from the conserved cysteine through the conserved F or W. Each record gives: J gene, V gene, CDR3 length, clone size, D gene, CDR3 DNA, CDR3 protein. D genes are given only for firm matches. A clone size is listed for some rows: how often the clone was seen (once, few, many), or a class if it is expanded.

J: TRBJ2-7; V: TRBV7-2; length: 15; size: few; D: NA; DNA: TGTGCCAGCAGCCCTGGGGGTGCGGGGTCCTACGAGCAGTACTTC; CDR3: CASSPGGAGSYEQYF
J: TRBJ2-1; V: TRBV19; length: 15; size: few; D: NA; DNA: TGTGCCAGTAGTATTTTCCAGGGCAACTACAATGAGCAGTTCTTC; CDR3: CASSIFQGNYNEQFF
J: TRBJ2-5; V: TRBV5-1; length: 13; size: NA; D: NA; DNA: TGCGCCAGCAGCTTAAACCTCGGGGAGACCCAGTACTTC; CDR3: CASSLNLGETQYF
J: TRBJ2-3; V: TRBV4-1; length: 17; size: NA; D: TRBD2; DNA: TGCGCCAGCAGCCGCCCGCGGAGCGGGGCTAGCACAGATACGCAGTATTTT; CDR3: CASSRPRSGASTDTQYF
J: TRBJ1-2; V: TRBV6-6; length: 12; size: NA; D: NA; DNA: TGTGCCACACGAGCCTACAGGGATGGCTACACCTTC; CDR3: CATRAYRDGYTF
J: TRBJ1-6; V: TRBV30; length: 14; size: NA; D: NA; DNA: TGTGCCTGGGAGCCAGGTACAAATGGTTCACCCCTCCACTTT; CDR3: CAWEPGTNGSPLHF
J: TRBJ2-2; V: TRBV3-1/TRBV3-2; length: 15; size: NA; D: TRBD1; DNA: TGTGCCAGCAGCCAAGTCAGGGGGCCGACCGGGGAGCTGTTTTTT; CDR3: CASSQVRGPTGELFF
J: TRBJ1-6; V: TRBV6-5; length: 14; size: NA; D: NA; DNA: TGTGCCAGCACGAGGGTTTTTGATAATTCACCCCTCCACTTT; CDR3: CASTRVFDNSPLHF
J: TRBJ2-7; V: TRBV11-3; length: 15; size: NA; D: TRBD2; DNA: TGTGCCAGCAGCCCGCAGACTAGCGGGTCGAACGAGCAGTACTTC; CDR3: CASSPQTSGSNEQYF
J: TRBJ1-2; V: TRBV4-1; length: 14; size: NA; D: NA; DNA: TGCGCCAGCAGCCAAGGCCCGGACTCTTTTGGCTACACCTTC; CDR3: CASSQGPDSFGYTF
J: TRBJ2-2; V: TRBV7-2; length: 15; size: NA; D: NA; DNA: TGTGCCAGCAGCTTTCGAGGGTTGGGTACCGGGGAGCTGTTTTTT; CDR3: CASSFRGLGTGELFF
J: TRBJ1-6; V: TRBV7-2; length: 14; size: few; D: TRBD1; DNA: TGTGCCAGCAGCCTGGACAGGGTGTTTTCACCCCTCCACTTT; CDR3: CASSLDRVFSPLHF
J: TRBJ2-1; V: TRBV28; length: 13; size: NA; D: NA; DNA: TGTGCCAGCAGGGACGCCCTAGCCGGTGAGCAGTTCTTC; CDR3: CASRDALAGEQFF
J: TRBJ1-6; V: TRBV6-5; length: 16; size: NA; D: TRBD1; DNA: TGTGCCAGCAGTTACCCTCCGGGACAGGGACATTCACCCCTCCACTTT; CDR3: CASSYPPGQGHSPLHF
J: TRBJ2-2; V: TRBV28; length: 13; size: NA; D: NA; DNA: TGTGCCAGCAGTTTGACACTAGCCGGGGAGCTGTTTTTT; CDR3: CASSLTLAGELFF
J: TRBJ2-7; V: TRBV7-2; length: 16; size: NA; D: NA; DNA: TGTGCCAGCAGCCCCATGGGGGGCGGGGGCTCCTACGAGCAGTACTTC; CDR3: CASSPMGGGGSYEQYF
J: TRBJ2-1; V: TRBV3-1/TRBV3-2; length: 16; size: NA; D: TRBD1; DNA: TGTGCCAGCAGCCAAGATTTTCAGGGGGCGAGGAATGAGCAGTTCTTC; CDR3: CASSQDFQGARNEQFF
J: TRBJ2-5; V: TRBV19; length: 15; size: once; D: TRBD2; DNA: TGTGCCACCACCGGGACTAGCGGGAGTTTGAAGACCCAGTACTTC; CDR3: CATTGTSGSLKTQYF
J: TRBJ2-3; V: TRBV7-3; length: 17; size: NA; D: TRBD2; DNA: TGTGCCAGCAGCTCCGGGACTAGCGGGCATCACACAGATACGCAGTATTTT; CDR3: CASSSGTSGHHTDTQYF
J: TRBJ2-1; V: TRBV23-1; length: 14; size: NA; D: NA; DNA: TGCGCCAGGGCGTGGAGGGATGGAAACAATGAGCAGTTCTTC; CDR3: CARAWRDGNNEQFF
J: TRBJ1-1; V: TRBV2; length: 15; size: NA; D: NA; DNA: TGTGCCAGCAAGCCAATCCCCGGGGGAGCGATTGAAGCTTTCTTT; CDR3: CASKPIPGGAIEAFF
J: TRBJ2-3; V: TRBV28; length: 15; size: NA; D: NA; DNA: TGTGCCAGCAGTTTATTGGGGGCAGGTACAGATACGCAGTATTTT; CDR3: CASSLLGAGTDTQYF
J: TRBJ2-3; V: TRBV7-9; length: 16; size: once; D: TRBD2; DNA: TGTGCCAGCAGCTTAGGGGCTAGCGGGAGTGGCGGTACGCAGTATTTT; CDR3: CASSLGASGSGGTQYF
J: TRBJ1-5; V: TRBV7-8; length: 14; size: NA; D: NA; DNA: TGTGCCAGCAGCCAGGACAGCCCCAATCAGCCCCAGCATTTT; CDR3: CASSQDSPNQPQHF
J: TRBJ2-7; V: TRBV5-4; length: 15; size: NA; D: TRBD2; DNA: TGTGCCAGCACCTCCCAGACTAGCGGGAGCTACGAGCAGTACTTC; CDR3: CASTSQTSGSYEQYF
J: TRBJ1-4; V: TRBV7-9; length: 14; size: NA; D: NA; DNA: TGTGCCGGCAGCTCCTTAAGCGGGAACGAAAAACTGTTTTTT; CDR3: CAGSSLSGNEKLFF
J: TRBJ1-6; V: TRBV18; length: 16; size: once; D: TRBD1; DNA: TGTGCCAGCTCACAACCTGGGACAGACTTTAATTCACCCCTCCACTTT; CDR3: CASSQPGTDFNSPLHF
J: TRBJ2-7; V: TRBV6-5; length: 14; size: NA; D: TRBD2; DNA: TGTGCCAGCAGTTACAGCGGGGAAAGCTACGAGCAGTACTTC; CDR3: CASSYSGESYEQYF
J: TRBJ1-1; V: TRBV19; length: 16; size: NA; D: NA; DNA: TGTGCCAGTAAATTTGACGGTCAAGGAGGGCACACTGAAGCTTTCTTT; CDR3: CASKFDGQGGHTEAFF
J: TRBJ1-2; V: TRBV28; length: 16; size: NA; D: TRBD1; DNA: TGTGCCAGCAGTCCGTGGAACCCGGGACAGCGCTATGGCTACACCTTC; CDR3: CASSPWNPGQRYGYTF
J: TRBJ1-6; V: TRBV6-5; length: 13; size: NA; D: TRBD1; DNA: TGTGCCAGCAGCCGACAGGGGAATTCACCCCTCCACTTT; CDR3: CASSRQGNSPLHF
J: TRBJ1-5; V: TRBV5-6; length: 14; size: NA; D: NA; DNA: TGTGCCAGCAGCTTGTTTACGGGTAATCAGCCCCAGCATTTT; CDR3: CASSLFTGNQPQHF
J: TRBJ1-2; V: TRBV6-5; length: 15; size: NA; D: NA; DNA: TGTGCCAGCAGTTACAGCCGAGGTGAGGGCTATGGCTACACCTTC; CDR3: CASSYSRGEGYGYTF
J: TRBJ1-5; V: TRBV18; length: 15; size: NA; D: NA; DNA: TGTGCCAGCTCACCGGGCCCCCAGCGCAATCAGCCCCAGCATTTT; CDR3: CASSPGPQRNQPQHF
J: TRBJ1-2; V: TRBV5-1; length: 15; size: NA; D: TRBD1; DNA: TGCGCCAGCAGCTCTGAGACAGGGGGCTACTATGGCTACACCTTC; CDR3: CASSSETGGYYGYTF
J: TRBJ2-5; V: TRBV6-2/TRBV6-3; length: 15; size: few; D: NA; DNA: TGTGCCAGCAGTTACTCGGTAGCCAGTAAAGAGACCCAGTACTTC; CDR3: CASSYSVASKETQYF
J: TRBJ2-5; V: TRBV2; length: 14; size: NA; D: NA; DNA: TGTGCCAGCAGTGCACTAGTGGGACAAGAGACCCAGTACTTC; CDR3: CASSALVGQETQYF
J: TRBJ2-5; V: TRBV7-6; length: 17; size: NA; D: TRBD2; DNA: TGTGCCAGCAGCTTAGTTTTGGCGGGAGGGGGCCAAGAGACCCAGTACTTC; CDR3: CASSLVLAGGGQETQYF
J: TRBJ1-4; V: TRBV19; length: 15; size: NA; D: TRBD1; DNA: TGTGCCAGTAGCCCGACAGGGGCCGCTAGGGAAAAACTGTTTTTT; CDR3: CASSPTGAAREKLFF
J: TRBJ2-7; V: TRBV7-2; length: 15; size: NA; D: TRBD1; DNA: TGTGCCAGCAGCCATAACCCGGGACAGGGCTACGAGCAGTACTTC; CDR3: CASSHNPGQGYEQYF
J: TRBJ1-4; V: TRBV15; length: 14; size: NA; D: TRBD1; DNA: TGTGCCACGAACAGGGACAGGAGGATCGAAAAACTGTTTTTT; CDR3: CATNRDRRIEKLFF
J: TRBJ2-1; V: TRBV3-1/TRBV3-2; length: 15; size: NA; D: TRBD2; DNA: TGTGCCAGCCGATCCAGCGGGGGGCCCCAGGATGAGCAGTTCTTC; CDR3: CASRSSGGPQDEQFF
J: TRBJ2-5; V: TRBV19; length: 13; size: NA; D: NA; DNA: TGTGCCAGTAGTTTCGGACTTGCTGAGACCCAGTACTTC; CDR3: CASSFGLAETQYF
J: TRBJ2-7; V: TRBV6-1; length: 14; size: NA; D: TRBD1; DNA: TGTGCCAGCAGGTCGACAGGGGAGAACTACGAGCAGTACTTC; CDR3: CASRSTGENYEQYF
J: TRBJ1-2; V: TRBV5-1; length: 14; size: NA; D: NA; DNA: TGCGCCAGCAGCTCCACAGGGACCAACTATGGCTACACCTTC; CDR3: CASSSTGTNYGYTF
J: TRBJ2-3; V: TRBV25-1; length: 15; size: once; D: NA; DNA: TGTGCCAGCAACAGAGGAGGGCCGGGCACAGATACGCAGTATTTT; CDR3: CASNRGGPGTDTQYF
J: TRBJ2-7; V: TRBV5-1; length: 15; size: NA; D: NA; DNA: TGCGCCAGCAGCGGGGGGACCTATAGCTCCTACGAGCAGTACTTC; CDR3: CASSGGTYSSYEQYF
J: TRBJ1-1; V: TRBV20-1; length: 13; size: NA; D: TRBD1; DNA: TGCAGTGCGAGTTGGGCAGGGGGCACTGAAGCTTTCTTT; CDR3: CSASWAGGTEAFF
J: TRBJ1-1; V: TRBV15; length: 15; size: NA; D: NA; DNA: TGTGCCACCAGCCCGCGGGTAGGGATGGGCACTGAAGCTTTCTTT; CDR3: CATSPRVGMGTEAFF
J: TRBJ1-1; V: TRBV19; length: 13; size: NA; D: NA; DNA: TGTGCCAGTAGTGGGGCAGAGAACACTGAAGCTTTCTTT; CDR3: CASSGAENTEAFF
J: TRBJ2-3; V: TRBV5-8; length: 17; size: NA; D: TRBD1; DNA: TGTGCCAGCAGCTCTACCGGGACAGGGACCTTCACAGATACGCAGTATTTT; CDR3: CASSSTGTGTFTDTQYF
J: TRBJ1-5; V: TRBV6-5; length: 13; size: NA; D: NA; DNA: TGTGCCACCGGGAGGAGGAAAGGACAGCCCCAGCATTTT; CDR3: CATGRRKGQPQHF
J: TRBJ1-3; V: TRBV18; length: 19; size: NA; D: NA; DNA: TGTGCCAGCTCATATTCATCGATGGTCCGGTCGTTCTCTGGAAACACCATATATTTT; CDR3: CASSYSSMVRSFSGNTIYF